This entry lists 4 T cell receptor beta chains sequenced from one sample in a study of tumor and adjacent non-tumor tissue in lung cancer. This sample's RNA came from whole unsorted tissue. The normal lung tissue was taken more than 3 cm from the tumor edge. A modified ARM-PCR protocol with three rounds of nested PCR amplified TCRbeta. MiXCR, run by TCRdb on the multiplex PCR reads, gives a single entry per CDR3 protein. The sample carries 90,000 to 100,000 distinct CDR3 sequences, more than 80% recorded once. The sample taken for sequencing was distant non-tumor lung tissue. All receptors derive from a man aged 55 to 70 with small cell lung cancer.

In regard to this clonotype: Lacking the conserved final phenylalanine or tryptophan, this CDR3 likely reflects a read error. The V and J genes are TRBV30 and TRBJ2-1; 11 positions agree with TRBD2. CDR3 length equals 16 residues. Germline CDR1 GTSNPN, CDR2 SVGIG (reference sequence). The CDR3 DNA follows: TGTGCCTGGAGTCATAGCGGGAGGGGGTCTAACAATGTGCAGTTCTTA. Its translation is CAWSHSGRGSNNVQFL.

Comments on this clonotype: A junction boundary mismatches the germline segment, possibly from a read error. The chain uses TRBV12-5 and TRBJ2-1, with 12 bases identical to TRBD2. The CDR3 has 20 amino acids. Germline V gene lookup returns CDR1 LGHNT and CDR2 FRNRAP. The CDR3 here is CTSGYQLLLAGGSPYKEQFF. DNA for the CDR3: TGTACTAGTGGCTACCAACTGTTACTAGCGGGGGGCTCCCCCTACAAAGAGCAGTTCTTC.

Turning to this clonotype: The germline gene is not matched at one end of the junction; a read error may be the cause. This rearrangement joins TRBV5-6 to TRBJ2-4, with D perhaps TRBD2 (5 bases). This CDR3 spans 15 amino acids. The V gene's germline CDR1 is SGHDT and CDR2 YYEEEE. The CDR3: CVSSTPGSAKNIQYF. The CDR3 bases are TGTGTCAGCAGCACCCCGGGGTCTGCCAAAAACATTCAGTATTTC.

This chain uses TRBV24-1 with TRBJ2-3, with 9 positions matching TRBD2. The CDR3 spans 15 residues. Germline values: CDR1 KGHDR, CDR2 SFDVKD. DNA for the CDR3: TGTATCACTGGGACTAGCAGGGAGGGGATAGATACGCAGTATTTT. Amino acids: CITGTSREGIDTQYF.